The source of this T cell receptor beta chain is a study of type 1 regulatory T cells. Study in general: T-allo10 is an in vitro-generated, Tr1-enriched CD4 T cell product specific for alloantigen.

This clonotype showed up just once. TCRdb reprocessed the reads via MiXCR and lists one record per CDR3 protein. This table has around 88,000 distinct CDR3 sequences, roughly 30% appearing once. Unmatched junction bases numbered 2, after V lost 7 bases and J lost 4 bases. The CDR3 loop spans 11 amino acids. Looked up from germline, CDR1 is DFQATT and CDR2 is SNEGSKA (reference sequence). The source material was CD4+ T cells, either the whole sample or a sorted fraction (not recorded which). The clonotype comes from a human donor in good health. The genes are TRBV20-1 and TRBJ2-3, with 7 bases lining up with TRBD2. DNA for the CDR3: TGCAGTGTGGGGGGGGCAGATACGCAGTATTTT. This sequence encodes CSVGGADTQYF.